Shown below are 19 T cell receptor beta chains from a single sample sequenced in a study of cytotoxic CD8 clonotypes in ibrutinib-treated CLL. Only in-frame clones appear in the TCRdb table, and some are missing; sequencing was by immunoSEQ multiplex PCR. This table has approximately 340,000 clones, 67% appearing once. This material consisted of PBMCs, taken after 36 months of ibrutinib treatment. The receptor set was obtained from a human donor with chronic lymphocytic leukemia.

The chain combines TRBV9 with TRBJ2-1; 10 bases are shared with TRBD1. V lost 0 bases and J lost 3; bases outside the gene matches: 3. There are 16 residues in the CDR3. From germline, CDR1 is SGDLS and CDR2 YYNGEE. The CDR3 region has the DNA TGTGCCAGCAGCGTAGAGACAGGGGGCCTCTACAATGAGCAGTTCTTC. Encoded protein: CASSVETGGLYNEQFF.

DNA for the CDR3: TGTGCCAGCAGGGACAGGGCCCTAAATCAGCCCCAGCATTTT. This sequence encodes CASRDRALNQPQHF. The rearrangement joins TRBV2 to TRBJ1-5, with TRBD1 matching 8 bases. The CDR3 totals 14 residues. The ends lost 6 bases at V and 4 bases at J; junction bases unmatched: 5. The germline V gene has CDR1 SNHLY and CDR2 FYNNEI.

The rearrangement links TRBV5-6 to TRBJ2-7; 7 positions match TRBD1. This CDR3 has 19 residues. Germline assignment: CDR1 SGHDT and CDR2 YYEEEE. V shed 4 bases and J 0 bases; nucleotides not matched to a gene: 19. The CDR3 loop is CASSLKPTGNLRSSYEQYF. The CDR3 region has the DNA TGTGCCAGCAGCCTAAAACCGACAGGGAACCTACGAAGCTCCTACGAGCAGTACTTC.

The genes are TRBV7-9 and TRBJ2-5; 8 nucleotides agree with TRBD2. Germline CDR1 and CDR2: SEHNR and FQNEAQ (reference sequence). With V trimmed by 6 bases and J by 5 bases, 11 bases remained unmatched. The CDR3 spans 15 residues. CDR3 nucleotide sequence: TGTGCCAGCAGGACCGGGACTAGTAAGCAGGAGACCCAGTACTTC. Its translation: CASRTGTSKQETQYF. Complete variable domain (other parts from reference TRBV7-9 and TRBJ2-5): DTGVSQNPRHKITKRGQNVTFRCDPISEHNRLYWYRQTLGQGPEFLTYFQNEAQLEKSRLLSDRFSAERPKGSFSTLEIQRTEQGDSAMYLCASRTGTSKQETQYFGPGTRLLVL.

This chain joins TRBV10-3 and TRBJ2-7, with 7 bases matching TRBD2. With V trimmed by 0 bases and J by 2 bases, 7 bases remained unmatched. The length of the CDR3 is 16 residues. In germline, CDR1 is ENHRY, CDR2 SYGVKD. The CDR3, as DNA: TGTGCCATCAGTGAGTCGACCCAGCGGGACCCCTACGAGCAGTACTTC. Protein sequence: CAISESTQRDPYEQYF.

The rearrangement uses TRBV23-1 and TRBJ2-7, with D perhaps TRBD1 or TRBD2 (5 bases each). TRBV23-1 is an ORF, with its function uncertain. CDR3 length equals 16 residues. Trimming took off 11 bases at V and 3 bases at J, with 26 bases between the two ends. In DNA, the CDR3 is TGCGCCGGTCCAGCAGGCCGAATCGGGGCAGACTACGAGCAGTACTTC. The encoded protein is CAGPAGRIGADYEQYF.

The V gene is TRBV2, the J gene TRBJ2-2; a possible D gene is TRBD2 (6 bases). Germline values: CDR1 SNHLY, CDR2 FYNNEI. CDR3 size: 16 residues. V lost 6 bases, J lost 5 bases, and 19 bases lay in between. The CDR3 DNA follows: TGTGCCAGCAGGGACCCCACTAACCGGGGGACCGGGGAGCTGTTTTTT. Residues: CASRDPTNRGTGELFF.

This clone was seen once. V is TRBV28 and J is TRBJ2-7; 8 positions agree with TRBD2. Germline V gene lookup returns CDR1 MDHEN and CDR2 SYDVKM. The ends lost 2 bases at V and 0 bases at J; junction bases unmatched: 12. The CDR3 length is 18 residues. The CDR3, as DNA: TGTGCCAGCAGTTTAAGGCAGTTCCGAGCGGGGGCCTCCTACGAGCAGTACTTC. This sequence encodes CASSLRQFRAGASYEQYF. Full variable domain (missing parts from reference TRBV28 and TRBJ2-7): DVKVTQSSRYLVKRTGEKVFLECVQDMDHENMFWYRQDPGLGLRLIYFSYDVKMKEKGDIPEGYSVSREKKERFSLILESASTNQTSMYLCASSLRQFRAGASYEQYFGPGTRLTVT.

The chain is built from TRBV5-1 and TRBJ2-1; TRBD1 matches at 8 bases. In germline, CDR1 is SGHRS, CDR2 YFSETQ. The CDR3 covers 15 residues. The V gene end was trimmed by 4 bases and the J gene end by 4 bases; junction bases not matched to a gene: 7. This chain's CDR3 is CASSPGTGGYNEQFF. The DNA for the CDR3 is TGCGCCAGCAGCCCAGGGACAGGAGGGTACAATGAGCAGTTCTTC.

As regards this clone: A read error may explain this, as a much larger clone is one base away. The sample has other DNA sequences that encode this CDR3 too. CDR3 DNA: TGTGCCAGCAGCTTAGATGGGACCGGGGAGCTGTTTTTT. Translating it yields CASSLDGTGELFF. This chain uses TRBV7-6 with TRBJ2-2; D not resolved. Trimming pared 1 base from V and 5 bases from J, leaving 5 bases between. This CDR3 is built from 13 residues. CDR1 and CDR2 from the germline V gene are SGHVS and FNYEAQ. Complete variable domain (other parts from reference TRBV7-6 and TRBJ2-2): GAGVSQSPRYKVTKRGQDVALRCDPISGHVSLYWYRQALGQGPEFLTYFNYEAQQDKSGLPNDRFSAERPEGSISTLTIQRTEQRDSAMYRCASSLDGTGELFFGEGSRLTVL.

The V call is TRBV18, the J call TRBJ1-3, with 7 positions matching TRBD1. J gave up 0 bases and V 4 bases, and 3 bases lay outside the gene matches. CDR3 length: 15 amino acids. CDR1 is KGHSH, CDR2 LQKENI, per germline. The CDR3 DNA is TGTGCCAGCTCACAGGACAGGAGCTCTGGAAACACCATATATTTT. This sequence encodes CASSQDRSSGNTIYF.

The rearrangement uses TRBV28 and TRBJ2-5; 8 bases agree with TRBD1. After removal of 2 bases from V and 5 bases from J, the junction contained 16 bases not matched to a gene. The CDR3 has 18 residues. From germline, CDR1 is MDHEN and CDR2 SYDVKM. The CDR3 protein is CASSLVPRHRGNVETQYF. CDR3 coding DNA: TGTGCCAGCAGTTTAGTCCCTCGGCACAGGGGGAATGTGGAGACCCAGTACTTC. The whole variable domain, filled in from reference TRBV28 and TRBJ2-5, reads DVKVTQSSRYLVKRTGEKVFLECVQDMDHENMFWYRQDPGLGLRLIYFSYDVKMKEKGDIPEGYSVSREKKERFSLILESASTNQTSMYLCASSLVPRHRGNVETQYFGPGTRLLVL.

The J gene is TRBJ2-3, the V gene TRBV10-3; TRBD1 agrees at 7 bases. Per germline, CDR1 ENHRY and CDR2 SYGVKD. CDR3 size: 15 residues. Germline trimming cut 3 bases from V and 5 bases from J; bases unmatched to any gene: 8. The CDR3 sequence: CAISESRGQGDTQYF. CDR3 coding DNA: TGTGCCATCAGTGAAAGTAGGGGGCAGGGAGATACGCAGTATTTT.

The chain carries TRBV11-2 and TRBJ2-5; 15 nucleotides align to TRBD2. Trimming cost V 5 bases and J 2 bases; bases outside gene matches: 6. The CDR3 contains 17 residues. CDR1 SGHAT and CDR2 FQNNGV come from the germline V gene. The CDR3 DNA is TGTGCCAGCAGCCGTGGACTAGCGGGGGGGCGGCAAGAGACCCAGTACTTC. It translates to CASSRGLAGGRQETQYF.

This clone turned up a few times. The CDR3 sequence is CASSFRDGYYNEQFF. The CDR3 nucleotides read TGTGCCAGCAGTTTCCGGGACGGCTACTACAATGAGCAGTTCTTC. V usage is TRBV6-6 and J usage is TRBJ2-1; D is possibly TRBD1 or TRBD2 (5 bases each). Trimming took off 4 bases at V and 3 bases at J, with 13 bases between the two ends. This CDR3 region has 15 residues. Germline V gene data show CDR1 as MNHNY and CDR2 as SVGAGI (reference sequence).

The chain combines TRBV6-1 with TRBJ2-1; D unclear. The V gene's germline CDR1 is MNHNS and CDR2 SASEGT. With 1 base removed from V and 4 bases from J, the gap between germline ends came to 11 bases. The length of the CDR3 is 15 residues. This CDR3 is CASSEGSKKYNEQFF. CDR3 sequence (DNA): TGTGCCAGCAGTGAAGGGTCGAAGAAATACAATGAGCAGTTCTTC.

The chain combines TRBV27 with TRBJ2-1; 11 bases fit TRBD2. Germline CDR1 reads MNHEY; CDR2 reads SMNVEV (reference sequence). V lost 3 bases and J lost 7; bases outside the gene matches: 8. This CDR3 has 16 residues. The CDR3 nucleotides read TGTGCCAGCAGTTTTGGGGCTAGCGGGAGGTTGAATGAGCAGTTCTTC. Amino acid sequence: CASSFGASGRLNEQFF.

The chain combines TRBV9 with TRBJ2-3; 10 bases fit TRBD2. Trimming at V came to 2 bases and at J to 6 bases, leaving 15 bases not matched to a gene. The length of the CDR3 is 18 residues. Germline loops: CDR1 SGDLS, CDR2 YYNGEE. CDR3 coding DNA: TGTGCCAGCAGCGTGAAGATAGGGGGACTAGCGAGAACGGATACGCAGTATTTT. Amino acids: CASSVKIGGLARTDTQYF.

The CDR3 here is CASSTDGQGNTIYF. CDR3 nucleotides: TGCGCCAGCAGCACGGACGGCCAAGGAAACACCATATATTTT. The V and J genes are TRBV5-1 and TRBJ1-3; D is undetermined. The CDR3 is 14 amino acids. Trimming removed 4 bases from V and 4 bases from J, with 12 bases in between. CDR1 and CDR2 (germline): SGHRS, YFSETQ.